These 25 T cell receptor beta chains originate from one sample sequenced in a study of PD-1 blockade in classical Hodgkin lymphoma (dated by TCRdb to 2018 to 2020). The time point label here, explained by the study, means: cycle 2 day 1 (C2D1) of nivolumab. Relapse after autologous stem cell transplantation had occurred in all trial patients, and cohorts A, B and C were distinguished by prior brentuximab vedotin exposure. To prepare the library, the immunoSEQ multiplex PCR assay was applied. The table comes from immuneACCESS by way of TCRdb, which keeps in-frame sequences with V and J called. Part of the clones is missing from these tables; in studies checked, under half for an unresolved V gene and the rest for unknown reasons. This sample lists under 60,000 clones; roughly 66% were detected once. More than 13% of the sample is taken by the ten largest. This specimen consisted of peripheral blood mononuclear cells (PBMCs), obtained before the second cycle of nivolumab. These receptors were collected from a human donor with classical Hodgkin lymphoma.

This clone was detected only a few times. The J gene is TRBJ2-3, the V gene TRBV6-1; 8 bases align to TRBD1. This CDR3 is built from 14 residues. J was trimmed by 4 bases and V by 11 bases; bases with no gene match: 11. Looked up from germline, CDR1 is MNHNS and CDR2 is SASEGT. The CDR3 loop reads CAYKTGVNADTQYF. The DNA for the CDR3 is TGTGCCTACAAGACAGGGGTTAACGCAGATACGCAGTATTTT.

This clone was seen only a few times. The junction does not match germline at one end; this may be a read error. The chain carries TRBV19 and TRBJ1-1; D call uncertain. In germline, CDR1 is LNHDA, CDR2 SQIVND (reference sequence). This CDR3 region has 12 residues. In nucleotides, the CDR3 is TGTGCCATCTCGCCGACGGGCCGGGGAAAGAGGTTT. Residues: CAISPTGRGKRF. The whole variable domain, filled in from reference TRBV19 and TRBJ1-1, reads DGGITQSPKYLFRKEGQNVTLSCEQNLNHDAMYWYRQDPGQGLRLIYYSQIVNDFQKGDIAEGYSVSREKKESFPLTVTSAQKNPTAFYLCAISPTGRGKRFGQGTRLTVV.

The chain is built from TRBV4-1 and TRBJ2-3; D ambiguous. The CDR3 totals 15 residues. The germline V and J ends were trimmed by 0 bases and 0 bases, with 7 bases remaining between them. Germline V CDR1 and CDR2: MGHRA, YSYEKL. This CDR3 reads CASSQESRSTDTQYF. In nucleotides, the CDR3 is TGCGCCAGCAGCCAAGAGTCGCGGAGCACAGATACGCAGTATTTT.

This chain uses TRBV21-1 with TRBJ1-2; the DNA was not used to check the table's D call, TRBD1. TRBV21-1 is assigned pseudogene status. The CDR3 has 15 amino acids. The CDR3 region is CASSPPRVVGYGYTF. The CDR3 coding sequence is TGTGCCAGCAGCCCTCCCAGGGTGGTGGGCTATGGCTACACCTTC.

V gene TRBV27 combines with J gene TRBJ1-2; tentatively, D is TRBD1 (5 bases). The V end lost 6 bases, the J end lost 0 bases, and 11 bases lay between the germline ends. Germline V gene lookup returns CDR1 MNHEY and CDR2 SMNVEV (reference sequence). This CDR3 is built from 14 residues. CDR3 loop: CASSFGRANYGYTF. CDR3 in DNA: TGTGCCAGCAGCTTTGGCAGGGCTAACTATGGCTACACCTTC.

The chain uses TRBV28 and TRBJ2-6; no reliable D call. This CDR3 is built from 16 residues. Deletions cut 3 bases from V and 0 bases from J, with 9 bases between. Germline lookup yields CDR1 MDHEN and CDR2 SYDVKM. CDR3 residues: CASSLELPSGANVLTF. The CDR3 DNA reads TGTGCCAGCAGTTTGGAACTTCCCTCTGGGGCCAACGTCCTGACTTTC.

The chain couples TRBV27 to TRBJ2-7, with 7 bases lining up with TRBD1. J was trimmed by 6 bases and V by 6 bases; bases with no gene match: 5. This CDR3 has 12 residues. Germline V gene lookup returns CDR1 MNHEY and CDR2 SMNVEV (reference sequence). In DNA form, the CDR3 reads TGTGCCAGCAGGACAGGGCCCAGCGAGCAGTACTTC. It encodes CASRTGPSEQYF.

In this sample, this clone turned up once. CDR3 region: CASSPTVSGRSNTQYF. CDR3 DNA sequence: TGTGCCAGCAGCCCAACCGTTAGCGGGAGGTCGAATACGCAGTATTTT. The V and J genes are TRBV5-6 and TRBJ2-3; 10 positions agree with TRBD2. Unmatched junction bases numbered 12, after V lost 4 bases and J lost 7 bases. The CDR3 loop spans 16 amino acids. CDR1 and CDR2 from the germline V gene are SGHDT and YYEEEE.

CDR3 loop: CASSLAGYYEQYF. CDR3 sequence (DNA): TGTGCCAGCAGTTTAGCAGGATACTACGAGCAGTACTTC. V is TRBV27 and J is TRBJ2-5, with D unresolved. The DNA end is a closer match to TRBJ2-7, so the J assignment may be wrong. Germline loops: CDR1 MNHEY, CDR2 SMNVEV (reference sequence). The CDR3 runs to 13 residues.

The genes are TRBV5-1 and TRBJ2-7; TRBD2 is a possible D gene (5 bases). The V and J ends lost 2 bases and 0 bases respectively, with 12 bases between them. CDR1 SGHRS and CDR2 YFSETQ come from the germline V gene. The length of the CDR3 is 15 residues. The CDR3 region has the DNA TGCGCCAGCAGCTTTGGCGGGCTTTCCTCCTACGAGCAGTACTTC. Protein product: CASSFGGLSSYEQYF.

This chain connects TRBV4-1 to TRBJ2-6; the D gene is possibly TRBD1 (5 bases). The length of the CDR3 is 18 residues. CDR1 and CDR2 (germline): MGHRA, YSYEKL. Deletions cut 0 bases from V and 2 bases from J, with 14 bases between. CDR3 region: CASSQDGAGATGANVLTF. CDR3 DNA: TGCGCCAGCAGCCAAGATGGGGCAGGTGCCACTGGGGCCAACGTCCTGACTTTC.

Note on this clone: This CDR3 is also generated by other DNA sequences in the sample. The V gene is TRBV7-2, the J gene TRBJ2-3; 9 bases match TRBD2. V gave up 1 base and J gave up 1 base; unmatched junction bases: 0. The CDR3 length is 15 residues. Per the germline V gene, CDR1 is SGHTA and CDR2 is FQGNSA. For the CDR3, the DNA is TGTGCCAGCAGCTTAGTAGCGGGGGGCACAGATACGCAGTATTTT. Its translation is CASSLVAGGTDTQYF.

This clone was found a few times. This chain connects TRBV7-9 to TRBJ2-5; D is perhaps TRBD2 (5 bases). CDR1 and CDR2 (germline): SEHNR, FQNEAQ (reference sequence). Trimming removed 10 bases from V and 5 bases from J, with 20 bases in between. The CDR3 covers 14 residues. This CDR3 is CATNPPGLGETQYF. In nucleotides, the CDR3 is TGTGCCACGAATCCGCCGGGGTTAGGGGAGACCCAGTACTTC.

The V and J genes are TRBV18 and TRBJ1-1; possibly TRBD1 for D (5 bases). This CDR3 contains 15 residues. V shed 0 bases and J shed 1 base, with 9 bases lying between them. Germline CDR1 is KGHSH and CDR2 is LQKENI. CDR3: CASSPPVRANTEAFF. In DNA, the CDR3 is TGTGCCAGCTCACCACCGGTCAGGGCGAACACTGAAGCTTTCTTT.

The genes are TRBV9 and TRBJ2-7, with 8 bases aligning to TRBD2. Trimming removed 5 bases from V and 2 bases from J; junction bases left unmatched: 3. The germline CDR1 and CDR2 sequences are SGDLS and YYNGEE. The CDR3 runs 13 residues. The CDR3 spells CASSMGLAYEQYF. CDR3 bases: TGTGCCAGCAGTATGGGACTAGCCTACGAGCAGTACTTC.

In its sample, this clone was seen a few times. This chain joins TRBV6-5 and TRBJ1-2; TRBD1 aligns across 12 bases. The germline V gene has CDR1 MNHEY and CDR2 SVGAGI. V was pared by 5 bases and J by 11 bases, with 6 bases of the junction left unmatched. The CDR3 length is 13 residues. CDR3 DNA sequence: TGTGCCAGCAGTACTACGGGACAGGGGGCTTACACCTTC. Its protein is CASSTTGQGAYTF.

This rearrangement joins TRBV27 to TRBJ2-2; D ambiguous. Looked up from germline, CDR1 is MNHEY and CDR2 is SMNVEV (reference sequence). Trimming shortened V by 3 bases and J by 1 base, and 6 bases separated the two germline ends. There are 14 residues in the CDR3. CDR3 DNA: TGTGCCAGCAGTTTGTACAGGAACACCGGGGAGCTGTTTTTT. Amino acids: CASSLYRNTGELFF.

The chain's CDR3 is CASRNQGIVNQPQHF. CDR3 bases: TGTGCCAGCAGAAACCAGGGGATTGTCAATCAGCCCCAGCATTTT. J is TRBJ1-5 and V is TRBV6-6; D perhaps matches TRBD1 (6 bases). Trimming took off 6 bases at V and 3 bases at J, with 15 bases between the two ends. The CDR3 is 15 amino acids. In germline, CDR1 is MNHNY, CDR2 SVGAGI (reference sequence).

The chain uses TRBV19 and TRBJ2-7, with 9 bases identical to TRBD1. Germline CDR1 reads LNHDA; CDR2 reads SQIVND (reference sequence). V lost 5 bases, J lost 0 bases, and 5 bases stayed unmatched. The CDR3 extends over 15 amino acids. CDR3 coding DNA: TGTGCCAGTAGTCCGGGACAGGGTAGCTCCTACGAGCAGTACTTC. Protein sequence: CASSPGQGSSYEQYF. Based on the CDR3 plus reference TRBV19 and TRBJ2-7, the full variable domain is DGGITQSPKYLFRKEGQNVTLSCEQNLNHDAMYWYRQDPGQGLRLIYYSQIVNDFQKGDIAEGYSVSREKKESFPLTVTSAQKNPTAFYLCASSPGQGSSYEQYFGPGTRLTVT.

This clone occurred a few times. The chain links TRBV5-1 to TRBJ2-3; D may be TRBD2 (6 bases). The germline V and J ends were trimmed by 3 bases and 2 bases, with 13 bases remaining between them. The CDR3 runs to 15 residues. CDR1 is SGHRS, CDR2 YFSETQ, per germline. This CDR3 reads CASSWRVGDTDTQYF. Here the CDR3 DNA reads TGCGCCAGCAGCTGGAGGGTAGGGGACACAGATACGCAGTATTTT.

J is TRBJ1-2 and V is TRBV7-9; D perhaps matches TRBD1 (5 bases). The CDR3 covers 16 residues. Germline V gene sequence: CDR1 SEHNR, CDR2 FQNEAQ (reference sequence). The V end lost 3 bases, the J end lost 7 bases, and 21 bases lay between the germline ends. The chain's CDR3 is CASSFGGELGSRGYTF. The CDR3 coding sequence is TGTGCCAGCAGCTTCGGAGGGGAGTTGGGGAGTCGTGGCTACACCTTC.

CDR3 in amino acids: CSTGLAGPADTQYF. The CDR3 bases are TGCAGCACGGGACTAGCGGGACCAGCGGATACGCAGTATTTT. The chain employs TRBV29-1 and TRBJ2-3; 13 positions match TRBD2. This CDR3 has 14 amino acids. Germline V gene lookup returns CDR1 SQVTM and CDR2 ANQGSEA. Trimming removed 8 bases from V and 6 bases from J; junction bases left unmatched: 8.

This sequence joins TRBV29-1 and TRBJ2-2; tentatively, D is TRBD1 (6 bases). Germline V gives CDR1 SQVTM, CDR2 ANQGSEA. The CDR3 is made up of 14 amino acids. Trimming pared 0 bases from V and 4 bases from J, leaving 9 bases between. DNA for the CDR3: TGCAGCGTTGAAGACAGGGGTTCCACCGGGGAGCTGTTTTTT. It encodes CSVEDRGSTGELFF.

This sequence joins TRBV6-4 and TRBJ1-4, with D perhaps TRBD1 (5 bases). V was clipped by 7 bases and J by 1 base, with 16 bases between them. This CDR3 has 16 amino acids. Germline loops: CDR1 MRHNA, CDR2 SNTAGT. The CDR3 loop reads CASKRIAGGTNEKLFF. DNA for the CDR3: TGTGCCAGCAAGCGCATCGCGGGGGGAACTAATGAAAAACTGTTTTTT.

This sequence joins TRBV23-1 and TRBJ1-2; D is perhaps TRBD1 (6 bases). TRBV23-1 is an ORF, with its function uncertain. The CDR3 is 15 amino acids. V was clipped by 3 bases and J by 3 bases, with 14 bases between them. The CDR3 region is CASSHRGAGDYGYTF. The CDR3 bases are TGCGCCAGCAGTCATCGGGGGGCTGGGGACTATGGCTACACCTTC.